Below, 28 T cell receptor beta chains from the same sample are listed, as sequenced in a study of CXCR3-negative and CXCR3-positive naive CD8 T cells (dated by TCRdb to between 2018 and 2021). Broader findings and caveats from the paper: Compared with CXCR3-negative naive cells, CXCR3-positive naive cells had TRB CDR3s with higher hydrophobicity (lower Kidera factor 4), lower energy, and higher strength and volume indices.

Sequencing took place on a NextSeq 550. The Human TCR Profiling Kit (MiLaboratory) was used to make UMI-labeled 5' RACE TRB cDNA libraries. With the reads reprocessed by TCRdb, a single entry stands for each CDR3 protein sequence and no DNA is reported. This sample's table has entries for 85,000 to 90,000 distinct CDR3 sequences. The ten largest make up around 0.82% of the sample. Their cognate antigens are unknown. Sequences were obtained from naive CXCR3+ CD8+ T cells from blood. The cell subset or site label of this sample denotes: CD45RO-CCR7+CD27+CD95- naive CD8+ T cells expressing CXCR3 (TNR3+). The receptors shown here come from a human donor in good health. Some clones in this sample may be carry-over from other donors' samples.

The chain carries TRBV7-8 and TRBJ2-2; TCRdb picks TRBD2, but there is no DNA to check that call. CDR1 and CDR2 from the germline V gene are SGHVS and FQNEAQ. This CDR3 comprises 17 residues. CDR3 sequence reads: CASSSLRGGARTGELFF.

V usage is TRBV28 and J usage is TRBJ2-7. Germline CDR1 is MDHEN and CDR2 is SYDVKM. This CDR3 contains 12 residues. The CDR3: CASTQVSYEQYF. The full variable domain, its missing parts supplied by reference TRBV28 and TRBJ2-7, is DVKVTQSSRYLVKRTGEKVFLECVQDMDHENMFWYRQDPGLGLRLIYFSYDVKMKEKGDIPEGYSVSREKKERFSLILESASTNQTSMYLCASTQVSYEQYFGPGTRLTVT.

The rearrangement links TRBV15 to TRBJ1-4; TCRdb designates TRBD1, a call that cannot be tested without DNA. CDR1 LNHNV and CDR2 YYDKDF come from the germline V gene (reference sequence). The CDR3 has 15 amino acids. Here the CDR3 reads CATSSARQGHEKLFF.

This sequence joins TRBV13 and TRBJ2-5; TCRdb outputs TRBD1, but without DNA this stays unchecked. The CDR3 runs 14 residues. Per germline, CDR1 PRHDT and CDR2 FYEKMQ (reference sequence). This CDR3 reads CDSSHTGGEKTQYF.

The chain uses TRBV27 and TRBJ2-7; TCRdb's D gene call, TRBD1, goes unchecked for lack of DNA. In germline, CDR1 is MNHEY, CDR2 SMNVEV (reference sequence). CDR3 length: 15 residues. CDR3 loop: CASSLTGQKPYEQYF.

This chain links TRBV20-1 with TRBJ1-1; the TCRdb D gene call, TRBD1, has no DNA to confirm it. Germline V gene lookup returns CDR1 DFQATT and CDR2 SNEGSKA (reference sequence). This CDR3 is 12 amino acids long. The CDR3 spells CSANRGNTEAFF.

This sequence joins TRBV28 and TRBJ2-7; absent DNA, TCRdb's TRBD2 call cannot be checked. Germline V lookup: CDR1 MDHEN, CDR2 SYDVKM. There are 13 residues in the CDR3. The CDR3 sequence: CASGPTPPYEQYF. Full variable domain (missing parts from reference TRBV28 and TRBJ2-7): DVKVTQSSRYLVKRTGEKVFLECVQDMDHENMFWYRQDPGLGLRLIYFSYDVKMKEKGDIPEGYSVSREKKERFSLILESASTNQTSMYLCASGPTPPYEQYFGPGTRLTVT.

The V gene is TRBV7-6, the J gene TRBJ1-1; no DNA is available, so the TRBD1 call from TCRdb remains unchecked. Germline CDR1 and CDR2: SGHVS and FNYEAQ. This CDR3 region has 14 residues. This chain's CDR3 is CASSSDRGGTEAFF.

The rearrangement links TRBV27 to TRBJ2-1; TCRdb proposes TRBD1, but this gene call is untestable without DNA. Germline loops: CDR1 MNHEY, CDR2 SMNVEV (reference sequence). This CDR3 region has 12 residues. CDR3 protein: CASSLATGEQFF.

The CDR3 region is CASSQASPAYQETQYF. The chain has TRBV18 and TRBJ2-5; TCRdb's D gene call, TRBD2, goes unchecked for lack of DNA. This CDR3 has 16 amino acids. CDR1 is KGHSH and CDR2 is LQKENI in the germline V gene. The whole variable domain, remainder taken from reference TRBV18 and TRBJ2-5, is NAGVMQNPRHLVRRRGQEARLRCSPMKGHSHVYWYRQLPEEGLKFMVYLQKENIIDESGMPKERFSAEFPKEGPSILRIQQVVRGDSAAYFCASSQASPAYQETQYFGPGTRLLVL.

This chain connects TRBV29-1 to TRBJ2-7; TCRdb gives TRBD2 as the D gene, but with no DNA this cannot be confirmed. The CDR3 extends over 13 amino acids. Germline assignment: CDR1 SQVTM and CDR2 ANQGSEA. The CDR3 here is CSARTSGGYEQYF.

V and J are TRBV29-1 and TRBJ2-7; absent DNA, TCRdb's TRBD1 call cannot be checked. The CDR3 is 13 amino acids. Germline lookup yields CDR1 SQVTM and CDR2 ANQGSEA. This CDR3 is CSVIGDREYEQYF.

The chain has TRBV28 and TRBJ2-7; without DNA, the TCRdb call of TRBD1 cannot be checked. The CDR3 spans 15 residues. Germline V gene lookup returns CDR1 MDHEN and CDR2 SYDVKM. The CDR3 is CASSLRQGWRYEQYF.

CDR3 in amino acids: CASSVDGRAADTQYF. The rearrangement joins TRBV9 to TRBJ2-3; the TCRdb D gene call, TRBD2, has no DNA to confirm it. CDR3 length equals 15 residues. The V gene's germline CDR1 is SGDLS and CDR2 YYNGEE.

The rearrangement links TRBV28 to TRBJ1-5; the D call from TCRdb, TRBD1, cannot be confirmed without DNA. The CDR3 runs 18 residues. CDR1 MDHEN and CDR2 SYDVKM come from the germline V gene. CDR3 amino acids: CASSLEGQGGFSNQPQHF. The full variable domain, with the rest looked up from reference TRBV28 and TRBJ1-5, is DVKVTQSSRYLVKRTGEKVFLECVQDMDHENMFWYRQDPGLGLRLIYFSYDVKMKEKGDIPEGYSVSREKKERFSLILESASTNQTSMYLCASSLEGQGGFSNQPQHFGDGTRLSIL.

The chain has TRBV7-8 and TRBJ2-5. The length of the CDR3 is 16 residues. The germline CDR1 and CDR2 sequences are SGHVS and FQNEAQ. CDR3 amino acids: CASSFEPLSSQETQYF.

The chain couples TRBV27 to TRBJ2-3; TCRdb proposes TRBD1, but this gene call is untestable without DNA. The length of the CDR3 is 15 residues. Germline loops: CDR1 MNHEY, CDR2 SMNVEV (reference sequence). This CDR3 is CASSLAGVHTDTQYF.

This chain connects TRBV3-1 to TRBJ2-3; the TCRdb D gene call, TRBD2, has no DNA to confirm it. The germline V gene has CDR1 LGHDT and CDR2 YNNKEL (reference sequence). This CDR3 has 14 residues. CDR3 region: CASSPVPRVDTQYF.

The chain uses TRBV6-2 or TRBV6-3 and TRBJ2-5; the D call of TRBD2 rests on TCRdb alone, since no DNA is present to check it. Germline V CDR1 and CDR2: MNHEY, SVGEGT. The CDR3 is made up of 14 amino acids. CDR3 region: CASIVTGEEKTQYF.

J is TRBJ1-5 and V is TRBV12-3 or TRBV12-4. The CDR3 extends over 16 amino acids. This CDR3 reads CASSFRGPGSNQPQHF.

The CDR3 loop is CASSLLPATGELFF. V and J are TRBV7-9 and TRBJ2-2. Looked up from germline, CDR1 is SEHNR and CDR2 is FQNEAQ (reference sequence). CDR3 size: 14 residues. The variable domain in full, with the rest retrieved from reference TRBV7-9 and TRBJ2-2, is DTGVSQNPRHKITKRGQNVTFRCDPISEHNRLYWYRQTLGQGPEFLTYFQNEAQLEKSRLLSDRFSAERPKGSFSTLEIQRTEQGDSAMYLCASSLLPATGELFFGEGSRLTVL.

The rearrangement joins TRBV12-3 or TRBV12-4 to TRBJ1-2. The CDR3 loop spans 13 amino acids. The CDR3: CASINSDNYGYTF.

This chain joins TRBV4-2 and TRBJ2-7; there is no DNA to check the TCRdb D call of TRBD2. The germline CDR1 and CDR2 sequences are LGHNA and YNFKEQ. This CDR3 spans 13 amino acids. The CDR3 sequence is CASSQGSAYEQYF.

The V call is TRBV5-8, the J call TRBJ2-1. Germline V gene lookup returns CDR1 SGHTS and CDR2 YDEGEE. The CDR3 totals 12 residues. This CDR3 reads CASSYNYNEQFF.

The chain has TRBV7-3 and TRBJ1-6. Germline V gene lookup returns CDR1 SGHTA and CDR2 FQGTGA. There are 15 residues in the CDR3. The CDR3 is CASSLIVGPNSPLHF.

The CDR3 sequence: CAWSTGGTYEQYF. J is TRBJ2-7 and V is TRBV30. Germline V gives CDR1 GTSNPN, CDR2 SVGIG (reference sequence). This CDR3 has 13 amino acids. The whole variable domain, filled in from reference TRBV30 and TRBJ2-7, reads SQTIHQWPATLVQPVGSPLSLECTVEGTSNPNLYWYRQAAGRGLQLLFYSVGIGQISSEVPQNLSASRPQDRQFILSSKKLLLSDSGFYLCAWSTGGTYEQYFGPGTRLTVT.

The chain employs TRBV30 and TRBJ2-7. This CDR3 has 11 amino acids. Germline CDR1 reads GTSNPN; CDR2 reads SVGIG (reference sequence). Here the CDR3 reads CACSVTYEQYF.

The chain uses TRBV20-1 and TRBJ2-3; TCRdb calls TRBD1, which cannot be checked without DNA. The CDR3 is 16 amino acids. CDR1 and CDR2 (germline): DFQATT, SNEGSKA (reference sequence). The chain's CDR3 is CSASDTRQGTGDTQYF.